This is a list of T cell receptor beta chains from one sample in a study of cytomegalovirus exposure and HLA in healthy donors. The data were produced by immunoSEQ multiplex PCR, yet TCRdb's version contains in-frame clones alone and is incomplete. The data show 50,000 or so clones, around 81% seen once. The sequencing input was PBMCs. These TCRs come from a boy under 18 in good health and CMV-seropositive. The CDR3 runs from the conserved cysteine through the conserved F or W. D genes are given only for firm matches. Clone size appears in some rows only: once, few, many, or a class for an expanded clone.

J: TRBJ2-1
size: .
V: TRBV19
D: TRBD2
DNA: TGTGCCAGTAGTACTGGTGGTAGCGGGGGGGTCTACAATGAGCAGTTCTTC
CDR3: CASSTGGSGGVYNEQFF

J: TRBJ1-1
size: .
V: TRBV6-1
D: .
DNA: TGTGCAGGCGCCCCGGGTAATACGAACACTGAAGCTTTCTTT
CDR3: CAGAPGNTNTEAFF

J: TRBJ1-2
size: .
V: TRBV9
D: TRBD1
DNA: TGTGCCAGCAGCGGGACGGACAGGTTCTATGGCTACACCTTC
CDR3: CASSGTDRFYGYTF

J: TRBJ2-2
size: .
V: TRBV5-1
D: .
DNA: TGCGCCAGCAGCTTATTATCGGGGGAGCTGTTTTTT
CDR3: CASSLLSGELFF

J: TRBJ2-7
size: few
V: TRBV25-1
D: .
DNA: TGTGCCAGCAGTGAAGGGGCGGGGTATAACTACGAGCAGTACTTC
CDR3: CASSEGAGYNYEQYF

J: TRBJ1-1
size: few
V: TRBV25-1
D: .
DNA: TGTGCCAGCAGTGAGTCCCAGGGGATCACTGAAGCTTTCTTT
CDR3: CASSESQGITEAFF

J: TRBJ2-5
size: .
V: TRBV23-1
D: .
DNA: TGCGCCAGCATTACCAAAACGCCCGGGGTCCAAGAGACCCAGTACTTC
CDR3: CASITKTPGVQETQYF

J: TRBJ1-4
size: .
V: TRBV6-5
D: TRBD1
DNA: TGTGCCAGCAGTTCGGGGACAGGGGGCCGTGAAAAACTGTTTTTT
CDR3: CASSSGTGGREKLFF

J: TRBJ2-7
size: .
V: TRBV5-1
D: .
DNA: TGCGCCAGCAGCCCGGGTGGGAGGAACGAGCAGTACTTC
CDR3: CASSPGGRNEQYF

J: TRBJ2-2
size: .
V: TRBV27
D: .
DNA: TGTGCCAGCAGTCACCTAGCCGGTAACACCGGGGAGCTGTTTTTT
CDR3: CASSHLAGNTGELFF

J: TRBJ2-5
size: .
V: TRBV7-8
D: .
DNA: TGTGCCAGCAGCTTAGGGTACAGGGCCCAAGAGACCCAGTACTTC
CDR3: CASSLGYRAQETQYF

J: TRBJ1-1
size: .
V: TRBV14
D: TRBD1
DNA: TGTGCCAGCAGCCAAGTGACAGGGACTGAAGCTTTCTTT
CDR3: CASSQVTGTEAFF

J: TRBJ1-6
size: .
V: TRBV9
D: .
DNA: TGTGCCAGCAGCCCCCACGGTAGGGGAAGTTCACCCCTCCACTTT
CDR3: CASSPHGRGSSPLHF

J: TRBJ2-7
size: .
V: TRBV27
D: .
DNA: TGTGCCAGCAGTTCCCCCAGCTCCTACGAGCAGTACTTC
CDR3: CASSSPSSYEQYF

J: TRBJ1-2
size: .
V: TRBV23-1
D: .
DNA: TGCGCCAGCAGTCAATCTTCTGAGGGGGAAGGCTACACCTTC
CDR3: CASSQSSEGEGYTF

J: TRBJ1-5
size: .
V: TRBV6-5
D: TRBD1
DNA: TGTGCCAGCAGTACAGGGGGTGGGAGTCAGCCCCAGCATTTT
CDR3: CASSTGGGSQPQHF

J: TRBJ2-1
size: .
V: TRBV12-5
D: TRBD2
DNA: TGTGCTAGTGGTTCACTAGCGGGGGGGCCCGATGAGCAGTTCTTC
CDR3: CASGSLAGGPDEQFF

J: TRBJ2-3
size: .
V: TRBV6-1
D: TRBD2
DNA: TGTGCCAGCAAGGCTAGCGGGGGACCAGATACGCAGTATTTT
CDR3: CASKASGGPDTQYF

J: TRBJ2-5
size: .
V: TRBV4-1
D: .
DNA: TGCGCCAGCAGCGCAGAAGAGACCCAGTACTTC
CDR3: CASSAEETQYF

J: TRBJ1-2
size: .
V: TRBV5-4
D: .
DNA: TGTGCCAGCAGCTTGGCTGTTGACAGTTCCTATGGCTACACCTTC
CDR3: CASSLAVDSSYGYTF

J: TRBJ2-7
size: .
V: TRBV4-1
D: .
DNA: TGCGCCAGCAGCCGAGGCTACGAGCAGTACTTC
CDR3: CASSRGYEQYF

J: TRBJ1-4
size: .
V: TRBV5-1
D: TRBD1
DNA: TGCGCCAGCAGCCCCGACAGGGGGGCTGAAAAACTGTTTTTT
CDR3: CASSPDRGAEKLFF

J: TRBJ2-3
size: .
V: TRBV6-1
D: TRBD2
DNA: TGTGCCAGTGTTGGGAGGGCGCATACGCAGTATTTT
CDR3: CASVGRAHTQYF

J: TRBJ2-7
size: .
V: TRBV29-1
D: TRBD1
DNA: TGCAGCCGCCCCGATGGGGACAGGAGCTCCTACGAGCAGTACTTC
CDR3: CSRPDGDRSSYEQYF

J: TRBJ2-1
size: .
V: TRBV6-1
D: .
DNA: TGTGCCAGCAGTGAGCGGTCTAGCAATGAGCAGTTCTTC
CDR3: CASSERSSNEQFF

J: TRBJ2-7
size: .
V: TRBV7-6
D: TRBD1
DNA: TGTGCCAGCAGCCAGGGACAGGGCCCCTACGAGCAGTACTTC
CDR3: CASSQGQGPYEQYF

J: TRBJ1-4
size: once
V: TRBV25-1
D: TRBD1
DNA: TGTGCCAGCAGTGAAGCCCCCGGGACAGGGGATGAAAAACTGTTTTTT
CDR3: CASSEAPGTGDEKLFF

J: TRBJ1-3
size: .
V: TRBV5-1
D: .
DNA: TGCGCCAGCAGCTTGGGAGCGACCTCTGGAAACACCATATATTTT
CDR3: CASSLGATSGNTIYF

J: TRBJ1-1
size: few
V: TRBV5-1
D: .
DNA: TGCGCCAGCAGCTTGACAGGGTCGAACACTGAAGCTTTCTTT
CDR3: CASSLTGSNTEAFF

J: TRBJ2-2
size: .
V: TRBV5-1
D: .
DNA: TGCGCCAGCCTAGGTAGGAGCGGGGAGCTGTTTTTT
CDR3: CASLGRSGELFF

J: TRBJ1-4
size: .
V: TRBV9
D: TRBD1
DNA: TGTGCCAGCAGCCGACAGGGGGGTGAAAAACTGTTTTTT
CDR3: CASSRQGGEKLFF

J: TRBJ1-4
size: .
V: TRBV5-8
D: TRBD1
DNA: TGTGCCAGCAGCTTGACGGGACAGCTTAATGAAAAACTGTTTTTT
CDR3: CASSLTGQLNEKLFF

J: TRBJ1-5
size: .
V: TRBV6-1
D: TRBD1
DNA: TGTGCCAGCAGTTCGGACAGGGAGAATCAGCCCCAGCATTTT
CDR3: CASSSDRENQPQHF

J: TRBJ1-1
size: .
V: TRBV7-9
D: TRBD1
DNA: TGTGCCAGCAGCTTAGGGCAGGGGGTCGGCACTGAAGCTTTCTTT
CDR3: CASSLGQGVGTEAFF

J: TRBJ1-6
size: .
V: TRBV27
D: .
DNA: TGTGCCAGCAGTTTGGAGGGCAGCTCGAATTCACCCCTCCACTTT
CDR3: CASSLEGSSNSPLHF

J: TRBJ1-2
size: .
V: TRBV28
D: .
DNA: TGTGCCAGCAGTTTACGGACAGCTAACTATGGCTACACCTTC
CDR3: CASSLRTANYGYTF

J: TRBJ2-2
size: once
V: TRBV28
D: .
DNA: TGTGCCAGCAGTTCGTCCTTAATCGCGAACACCGGGGAGCTGTTTTTT
CDR3: CASSSSLIANTGELFF

J: TRBJ2-4
size: .
V: TRBV7-9
D: .
DNA: TGTGCCAGCAGCTTTCCTCCAACGGGAGCCAAAAACATTCAGTACTTC
CDR3: CASSFPPTGAKNIQYF

J: TRBJ2-5
size: once
V: TRBV5-1
D: TRBD1
DNA: TGCGCCAGCAGCCCCGGGACAGCCAAAGAGACCCAGTACTTC
CDR3: CASSPGTAKETQYF

J: TRBJ2-5
size: .
V: TRBV6-5
D: TRBD1
DNA: TGTGCCAGCAGTAAGAGGGACAGCCAAGAGACCCAGTACTTC
CDR3: CASSKRDSQETQYF

J: TRBJ2-5
size: .
V: TRBV6-1
D: .
DNA: TGTGCCACCAGGGCCTTCGTTACGGAGACCCAGTACTTC
CDR3: CATRAFVTETQYF

J: TRBJ1-2
size: .
V: TRBV5-1
D: .
DNA: TGCGCCAGCAGCTTGGGGCAGGGAAATAACTATGGCTACACCTTC
CDR3: CASSLGQGNNYGYTF

J: TRBJ1-5
size: .
V: TRBV5-5
D: .
DNA: TGTGCCAGCAGTCAGGGTACTAGCAATCAGCCCCAGCATTTT
CDR3: CASSQGTSNQPQHF